This T cell receptor (beta chain) appears in the sequencing data of a study of blood T cells in healthy people across ages. Per individual sample, total RNA of at least 5.5 micrograms was extracted. The germline V gene has CDR1 SGHVS and CDR2 FQNEAQ. The CDR3 covers 16 residues. Combining a sample-barcoded 5' primer with a J-beta primer mix, a second PCR ran for about 6 to 11 cycles. Using its own MiXCR run on the 5' RACE reads, TCRdb lists one record per CDR3 protein. The data contain over a million distinct CDR3 sequences, 20% to 25% of them singletons. These records were also assigned to another study, of T cells of mothers and their children.

This receptor was taken from a girl aged 2 to 10 in good health. V and J are TRBV7-8 and TRBJ2-5; no clear D gene. The J call may not be correct, given that the DNA end is closer to TRBJ2-7. Sequences were obtained from blood. The CDR3 DNA reads TGTGCCAGCAGCTCCCATAGCCCCCCCAGCTCCTACGAGCAGTACTTC. Translating it yields CASSSHSPPSSYEQYF.